This T cell receptor (beta chain) was recovered during a study of T cell responses to AZD1222 COVID-19 vaccine. Broader study findings: Across the whole spike, CD4 TCRs peaked at regions 160-218 and 743-854. Within unmutated variant regions lay the reported targets of nearly half of spike-specific TCRs.

Assay used: immunoSEQ multiplex PCR; TCRdb lists only in-frame clones, some missing. Of under 150,000 clones in the sample, approximately 90% were seen once. Comments on this clone: The antigen remains undetermined. Other DNA variants within this sample encode the same CDR3.

This TCR came from an adult who received the AZD1222 COVID-19 vaccine. Sequencing was performed on peripheral blood, taken 28 days after the second AZD1222 dose.

This chain's CDR3 is CASSLSLAGAYNEQFF. The CDR3 DNA is TGTGCCAGCAGCTTAAGCCTAGCGGGGGCCTACAATGAGCAGTTCTTC. The gene calls are TRBV7-9 and TRBJ2-1, with TRBD2 matching 10 bases. Germline CDR1 and CDR2: SEHNR and FQNEAQ (reference sequence). The length of the CDR3 is 16 residues. Germline trimming cut 2 bases from V and 2 bases from J; bases unmatched to any gene: 3.